These 15 T cell receptor beta chains came from one sample sequenced in a study of blood T cell repertoires in COVID-19. TCRdb keeps only in-frame clones here, not all; method: immunoSEQ multiplex PCR. Among some 150,000 clones listed, roughly 89% were seen once. Sequenced input: peripheral blood. The source of these receptors is a woman aged 40 to 50 with acute or convalescent COVID-19.

This clone was recorded only once. In DNA form, the CDR3 reads TGCGCCAGTCCTAGGGACAGCAGGGCTGGTTGGTCCTACAATGAGCAGTTCTTC. Protein product: CASPRDSRAGWSYNEQFF. The gene calls are TRBV10-1 and TRBJ2-1; 7 bases align to TRBD1. CDR1 WNHNN and CDR2 SYGVQD come from the germline V gene (reference sequence). The CDR3 extends over 18 amino acids. V was clipped by 9 bases and J by 1 base; unmatched bases: 18.

The chain combines TRBV19 with TRBJ1-6; D is unclear. Germline CDR1 LNHDA, CDR2 SQIVND (reference sequence). The CDR3 is made up of 15 amino acids. The V end lost 1 base, the J end lost 7 bases, and 11 bases lay between the germline ends. CDR3 loop: CASSIGVLENSPLHF. CDR3 DNA sequence: TGTGCCAGTAGTATAGGGGTATTGGAGAATTCACCCCTCCACTTT.

The chain couples TRBV6-1 to TRBJ1-2; D perhaps matches TRBD1 (6 bases). The V gene lost 3 bases and the J gene lost 9 bases, with 14 bases spanning the gap. CDR3 length equals 13 residues. CDR1 is MNHNS and CDR2 is SASEGT in the germline V gene. The CDR3 coding sequence is TGTGCCAGCAGTGAGGGGGGAGGGGGGAGCTACACCTTC. The encoded protein is CASSEGGGGSYTF.

The V call is TRBV9, the J call TRBJ1-2, with 8 bases lining up with TRBD1. Per the germline V gene, CDR1 is SGDLS and CDR2 is YYNGEE. CDR3 size: 13 residues. The junction had 6 bases not matched to a gene; V was cut back by 4 bases and J by 7 bases. The CDR3 region has the DNA TGTGCCAGCAGCTCCCTCAGGGGGCTTGGCTACACCTTC. Protein sequence: CASSSLRGLGYTF.

The gene calls are TRBV7-2 and TRBJ1-1; weak D call: TRBD1 (5 bases). Trimming took off 5 bases at V and 10 bases at J, with 17 bases between the two ends. The CDR3 has 13 amino acids. Germline V gene lookup returns CDR1 SGHTA and CDR2 FQGNSA. In DNA, the CDR3 is TGTGCCAGCAGCGCCCAGGGTTCAGGTGGAGCTTTCTTT. It yields the protein CASSAQGSGGAFF.

The rearrangement uses TRBV28 and TRBJ1-1; no definite D call. Trimming removed 2 bases at V and 11 bases at J, with 21 bases between. Germline V gene lookup returns CDR1 MDHEN and CDR2 SYDVKM. The CDR3 contains 15 residues. CDR3 nucleotides: TGTGCCAGCAGTTTAAGGCCCCCTCCGGGTGGGGAGGCTTTCTTT. The encoded protein is CASSLRPPPGGEAFF. The full variable domain, its missing parts supplied by reference TRBV28 and TRBJ1-1, is DVKVTQSSRYLVKRTGEKVFLECVQDMDHENMFWYRQDPGLGLRLIYFSYDVKMKEKGDIPEGYSVSREKKERFSLILESASTNQTSMYLCASSLRPPPGGEAFFGQGTRLTVV.

The chain carries TRBV10-3 and TRBJ1-6; D is possibly TRBD1 (6 bases). V was pared by 4 bases and J by 10 bases, with 11 bases between. This CDR3 spans 13 amino acids. The germline CDR1 and CDR2 sequences are ENHRY and SYGVKD. The CDR3 DNA sequence: TGTGCCATCAGTGGTACAGGGTCGTCACCCCTCCACTTT. This translates into CAISGTGSSPLHF.

This clone showed up just a few times. V gene TRBV5-5 combines with J gene TRBJ2-5; 13 bases align to TRBD2. The CDR3 consists of 15 residues. V lost 0 bases, J lost 6 bases, and 2 bases stayed unmatched. Germline lookup yields CDR1 SGHKS and CDR2 YYEKEE (reference sequence). In DNA, the CDR3 is TGTGCCAGCAGCTTGGGGACTAGCGGGAGACAGACCCAGTACTTC. Its translation: CASSLGTSGRQTQYF.

The rearrangement uses TRBV27 and TRBJ2-1; 8 nucleotides match TRBD2. Germline V gives CDR1 MNHEY, CDR2 SMNVEV (reference sequence). The CDR3 totals 17 residues. Unmatched junction bases numbered 10, after V lost 2 bases and J lost 4 bases. This chain's CDR3 is CASSLNTEVAGYNEQFF. DNA for the CDR3: TGTGCCAGCAGTTTAAACACCGAAGTAGCGGGGTACAATGAGCAGTTCTTC.

The rearrangement joins TRBV29-1 to TRBJ1-2; maybe TRBD1 (5 bases). Germline loops: CDR1 SQVTM, CDR2 ANQGSEA. Deletions cut 3 bases from V and 2 bases from J, with 19 bases between. The length of the CDR3 is 16 residues. The CDR3 region has the DNA TGCAGCGTTGACTATAGGGGCGGGGCGGGGAACTATGGCTACACCTTC. As protein: CSVDYRGGAGNYGYTF.

The CDR3 nucleotides are TGCAGCGTAGACAGGGGGCGGGGTGGCTACACCTTC. This translates into CSVDRGRGGYTF. This chain links TRBV29-1 with TRBJ1-2; 10 bases fit TRBD1. In germline, CDR1 is SQVTM, CDR2 ANQGSEA. This CDR3 is 12 amino acids long. J gave up 7 bases and V 6 bases, and 5 bases lay outside the gene matches.

In this sample, this clone turned up once. The chain carries TRBV2 and TRBJ2-3, with 8 bases matching TRBD2. This CDR3 region has 16 residues. With 7 bases clipped from V and 1 base from J, the junction kept 10 bases outside the gene matches. The germline gives CDR1 SNHLY, CDR2 FYNNEI. The CDR3 region has the DNA TGTGCCAGCAAGGAGTGGGTGACTAGCGGCACAGATACGCAGTATTTT. This codes for CASKEWVTSGTDTQYF.

The chain recombines TRBV5-5 with TRBJ1-2; weak D call: TRBD1 (5 bases). This CDR3 contains 15 residues. Germline V gene data show CDR1 as SGHKS and CDR2 as YYEKEE (reference sequence). V lost 4 bases, J lost 4 bases, and 17 bases lay in between. CDR3 sequence reads: CASSPGGLPLYGYTF. The CDR3 DNA reads TGTGCCAGCAGCCCGGGGGGTCTGCCCCTCTATGGCTACACCTTC.

This clone showed up just a few times. The chain joins TRBV7-9 to TRBJ1-2, with a weak D call TRBD1 (5 bases). Deletions cut 5 bases from V and 6 bases from J, with 10 bases between. The CDR3 consists of 12 residues. Per germline, CDR1 SEHNR and CDR2 FQNEAQ (reference sequence). The CDR3 here is CASSRAGDGYTF. DNA for the CDR3: TGTGCCAGCAGCCGGGCGGGGGATGGCTACACCTTC.

The chain couples TRBV7-9 to TRBJ2-3; 7 bases align to TRBD1. J was trimmed by 1 base and V by 2 bases; bases with no gene match: 9. Germline V gene sequence: CDR1 SEHNR, CDR2 FQNEAQ (reference sequence). CDR3 size: 17 residues. CDR3 loop: CASSLNAGGAGTDTQYF. CDR3 coding DNA: TGTGCCAGCAGCTTAAACGCAGGGGGAGCGGGCACAGATACGCAGTATTTT.